The 16 T cell receptor beta chains listed next were all sequenced from one sample in a study of shared clonotypes between healthy human individuals (dated by TCRdb to 2018 to 2021). Library method: the immunoSEQ multiplex PCR assay. TCRdb provides this immuneACCESS table in a form limited to in-frame rearrangements. Some clones are lacking; in checked studies, under half of them reflect an unresolved V gene, and why the rest are absent is not known. Recorded for this sample are approximately 980,000 clones; more than 75% of them occurred a single time. Roughly 1.5% of the sample belongs to the ten largest clones. The sequencing sample was made of memory CD4+ T cells sorted from blood. The cell subset or site label of this sample denotes: CD45RA-negative fraction. Receptors originate from a man between 18 and 35 years old in good health.

This clone turned up a few times. The V and J genes are TRBV19 and TRBJ1-5; 9 nucleotides align to TRBD1. Losses at the gene ends were 6 bases for V and 7 bases for J; bases not matched to a gene: 13. Germline V gene sequence: CDR1 LNHDA, CDR2 SQIVND (reference sequence). The CDR3 has 16 residues. DNA for the CDR3: TGTGCCAGTAGAACAGCTTCACAGGGGGCGCGACAGCCCCAGCATTTT. This sequence encodes CASRTASQGARQPQHF.

The CDR3 DNA follows: TGTGCCAGCAGCCAAACTAGCGGGGGGTCCACCGGGGAGCTGTTTTTT. It yields the protein CASSQTSGGSTGELFF. The chain carries TRBV4-2 and TRBJ2-2, with 12 bases that match TRBD2. Germline CDR1 and CDR2: LGHNA and YNFKEQ. The CDR3 is made up of 16 amino acids. Unmatched junction bases numbered 2, after V lost 2 bases and J lost 4 bases.

The DNA for the CDR3 is TGCGCCAGCAGTGGGACAGGGGCCACTGAAGCTTTCTTT. Translation gives CASSGTGATEAFF. The rearrangement links TRBV10-1 to TRBJ1-1, with TRBD1 matching over 9 bases. The CDR3 length is 13 residues. CDR1 is WNHNN, CDR2 SYGVQD, per germline (reference sequence). The V segment lost 4 bases and the J segment 4 bases; nucleotides outside the gene matches: 1.

The chain joins TRBV4-1 to TRBJ2-1; 11 bases line up with TRBD2. CDR1 MGHRA and CDR2 YSYEKL come from the germline V gene. Trimming cost V 4 bases and J 6 bases; bases outside gene matches: 8. This CDR3 is built from 16 residues. CDR3 in amino acids: CASSRQLAGVFNEQFF. The CDR3 DNA is TGCGCCAGCAGCCGCCAACTAGCGGGAGTTTTCAATGAGCAGTTCTTC.

This clone was observed a handful of times. The rearrangement uses TRBV4-3 and TRBJ1-1, with D maybe TRBD1 (5 bases). This CDR3 has 14 residues. The V gene's germline CDR1 is LGHNA and CDR2 YSLEER. The ends were cut back, 2 bases at V and 4 bases at J, with 11 bases in the middle. The CDR3 sequence is CASSQMGESTEAFF. CDR3 coding DNA: TGCGCCAGCAGCCAAATGGGGGAGAGCACTGAAGCTTTCTTT.

V and J are TRBV7-9 and TRBJ2-5; D is possibly TRBD1 (6 bases). Trimming cost V 3 bases and J 5 bases, with 10 bases left between them. The CDR3 spans 13 residues. The V gene's germline CDR1 is SEHNR and CDR2 FQNEAQ (reference sequence). CDR3 coding DNA: TGTGCCAGCAGCTTTGGACAGATGGAGACCCAGTACTTC. This gives the protein CASSFGQMETQYF.

V gene TRBV4-3 combines with J gene TRBJ1-2; D not resolved. Germline loops: CDR1 LGHNA, CDR2 YSLEER. Deletions cut 0 bases from V and 0 bases from J, with 8 bases between. The CDR3 consists of 15 residues. This chain's CDR3 is CASSQDIGANYGYTF. The CDR3 DNA sequence: TGCGCCAGCAGCCAAGATATAGGAGCTAACTATGGCTACACCTTC.

The chain is built from TRBV5-6 and TRBJ1-3; 7 nucleotides line up with TRBD1. This CDR3 has 14 residues. Germline CDR1 is SGHDT and CDR2 is YYEEEE. V was pared by 4 bases and J by 7 bases, with 8 bases of the junction left unmatched. The CDR3 nucleotides read TGTGCCAGCAGCAAACTGACAGGGACGAACACCATATATTTT. Translated: CASSKLTGTNTIYF.

This clone appeared a few times. Other nucleotide sequences from this sample produce the same CDR3. V usage is TRBV30 and J usage is TRBJ1-1; D not resolved. This CDR3 region has 12 residues. V was pared by 2 bases and J by 4 bases, with 8 bases between. Germline CDR1 GTSNPN, CDR2 SVGIG (reference sequence). This chain's CDR3 is CAWSRGVTEAFF. The CDR3 DNA reads as TGTGCCTGGAGTCGGGGAGTCACTGAAGCTTTCTTT.

This chain connects TRBV7-9 to TRBJ2-2; 11 nucleotides match TRBD2. The trim removed 8 bases at V and 0 bases at J, leaving 8 bases unmatched. Germline V gene data show CDR1 as SEHNR and CDR2 as FQNEAQ (reference sequence). CDR3 size: 17 residues. This chain's CDR3 is CASLRLAGGSNTGELFF. CDR3 nucleotides: TGTGCCAGCTTAAGGCTAGCGGGAGGCTCGAACACCGGGGAGCTGTTTTTT.

The chain joins TRBV6-1 to TRBJ2-7, with 8 bases that match TRBD2. V trimming: 7 bases; J trimming: 3 bases; junction bases outside the gene matches: 11. Looked up from germline, CDR1 is MNHNS and CDR2 is SASEGT. CDR3 length equals 15 residues. CDR3 amino acids: CASKKSPAGDYEQYF. Written as DNA, the CDR3 is TGTGCCAGCAAAAAAAGCCCAGCGGGAGACTACGAGCAGTACTTC.

Of note for this clone: This same CDR3 is encoded by further DNA sequences in the sample. The CDR3 loop is CASSSPTGNTEAFF. The CDR3 DNA follows: TGTGCCAGCAGCTCTCCGACCGGGAACACTGAAGCTTTCTTT. This sequence joins TRBV6-5 and TRBJ1-1; no clear D. The germline V gene has CDR1 MNHEY and CDR2 SVGAGI. CDR3 size: 14 residues. Trimming left V 6 bases short and J 1 base short, with 12 bases between.

This clone was seen a few times. The chain employs TRBV19 and TRBJ1-1; D gene uncertain. V lost 6 bases and J 7 bases, leaving 15 bases between the germline ends. This CDR3 is built from 13 residues. Looked up from germline, CDR1 is LNHDA and CDR2 is SQIVND (reference sequence). As DNA, the CDR3 is TGTGCCAGTAGGAGAGGTACTCAAAGTGAAGCTTTCTTT. Protein: CASRRGTQSEAFF.

This sequence joins TRBV5-1 and TRBJ2-7; D gene unclear. Germline lookup yields CDR1 SGHRS and CDR2 YFSETQ. CDR3 length: 15 residues. V was trimmed by 3 bases and J by 5 bases, leaving 18 bases between them. For the CDR3, the DNA is TGCGCCAGCAGCTACGACATAGGACCCACGGACGAGCAGTACTTC. Amino acid sequence: CASSYDIGPTDEQYF.

In regard to this clone: The junction and the germline gene differ at one end; a read error may be behind it. This chain joins TRBV6-1 and TRBJ1-3; D might be TRBD1 (6 bases). The CDR3 length is 13 residues. CDR1 MNHNS and CDR2 SASEGT come from the germline V gene. CDR3 coding DNA: TGTGCCAGCAGGGAAGGGGGTCGGAACACCATATATTTT. Its protein product is CASREGGRNTIYF.

At least ten counts were recorded for this clone. The chain couples TRBV5-4 to TRBJ1-4; no definite D call. Trimming removed 0 bases from V and 3 bases from J, with 6 bases in between. The CDR3 contains 14 residues. Germline V gives CDR1 SGHNT, CDR2 YYREEE (reference sequence). This chain's CDR3 is CASSLGVSNEKLFF. CDR3 bases: TGTGCCAGCAGCTTGGGGGTCTCTAATGAAAAACTGTTTTTT.